Listed here are 6 T cell receptor beta chains from one sample, sequenced in a study of blood T cell repertoires in COVID-19. Assay used: immunoSEQ multiplex PCR; TCRdb lists only in-frame clones, some missing. Altogether about 340,000 clones are present, about four fifths being singletons, with the ten largest covering under 3%. The sequenced sample consisted of peripheral blood. The receptors shown here come from a man aged 30 to 45 with active or convalescent COVID-19.

The rearrangement joins TRBV7-9 to TRBJ2-3; 11 nucleotides line up with TRBD2. CDR1 and CDR2 (germline): SEHNR, FQNEAQ (reference sequence). The CDR3 has 18 residues. V dropped 6 bases and J dropped 2; count of bases not matched to a gene: 13. CDR3 residues: CASSLTSGSRRYTDTQYF. The CDR3 DNA reads as TGTGCCAGCAGTTTAACTAGCGGGAGCAGGAGATACACAGATACGCAGTATTTT.

The chain couples TRBV19 to TRBJ1-2; 12 bases map to TRBD1. Germline CDR1 LNHDA, CDR2 SQIVND (reference sequence). The CDR3 extends over 15 amino acids. The trim removed 7 bases at V and 4 bases at J, leaving 7 bases unmatched. The CDR3 DNA reads TGTGCCAGTAAAACACCGGGACAGGGGGCCTATGGCTACACCTTC. Translation gives CASKTPGQGAYGYTF.

This chain links TRBV12-3 or TRBV12-4 with TRBJ1-2; TRBD1 matches 7 bases. Germline trimming cut 7 bases from V and 8 bases from J; bases unmatched to any gene: 10. The CDR3 contains 13 residues. CDR3 sequence reads: CASTLTGAGGYTF. The CDR3 DNA reads TGTGCCAGCACCCTCACAGGGGCCGGGGGCTACACCTTC.

The chain combines TRBV5-6 with TRBJ2-3, with D uncertain. The V gene's germline CDR1 is SGHDT and CDR2 YYEEEE. This CDR3 has 14 amino acids. V gave up 3 bases and J gave up 1 base, with 9 bases separating them. The CDR3, as DNA: TGTGCCAGCAGCTACGTGAGGCGCACAGATACGCAGTATTTT. Encoded protein: CASSYVRRTDTQYF.

A single count supports this clone. The chain combines TRBV6-2 or TRBV6-3 with TRBJ2-3; D is ambiguous. V lost 4 bases and J lost 6, with 8 bases in between. There are 12 residues in the CDR3. CDR1 is MNHEY, CDR2 SVGEGT, per germline. CDR3 DNA sequence: TGTGCCAGCAGTTCGACAACGGATACGCAGTATTTT. This encodes CASSSTTDTQYF.

The chain links TRBV7-9 to TRBJ1-1; D unresolved. The V end was cut by 1 base, the J end by 1 base, with 10 bases between. The CDR3 loop spans 15 amino acids. The germline V gene encodes CDR1 SEHNR and CDR2 FQNEAQ (reference sequence). The CDR3 sequence is CASSLVPNTNTEAFF. CDR3 DNA: TGTGCCAGCAGCTTAGTTCCTAATACGAACACTGAAGCTTTCTTT.